The present T cell receptor (beta chain) was sequenced within a study of cytomegalovirus exposure and HLA in healthy donors. Both 60 Vbeta primers and 13 Jbeta primers went into the PCR. TCRdb's table, derived via immunoSEQ multiplex PCR, lists solely in-frame clones and lacks some. This sample contains about 160,000 clones. V shed 0 bases, J shed 2 bases, and the junction held 8 bases outside the gene matches. The CDR3 length is 17 residues. Germline-derived CDR1 and CDR2 are SGHRS and YFSETQ. The chain carries TRBV5-1 and TRBJ2-5; 9 nucleotides align to TRBD1. The material sequenced was PBMCs. The sequence derives from a man in his thirties or forties in good health and CMV-seronegative. CDR3 nucleotide sequence: TGCGCCAGCAGCTTGGTACCCACAGGGGGCCATCAAGAGACCCAGTACTTC. This codes for CASSLVPTGGHQETQYF. Full variable domain (remainder filled in from reference TRBV5-1 and TRBJ2-5): KAGVTQTPRYLIKTRGQQVTLSCSPISGHRSVSWYQQTPGQGLQFLFEYFSETQRNKGNFPGRFSGRQFSNSRSEMNVSTLELGDSALYLCASSLVPTGGHQETQYFGPGTRLLVL.